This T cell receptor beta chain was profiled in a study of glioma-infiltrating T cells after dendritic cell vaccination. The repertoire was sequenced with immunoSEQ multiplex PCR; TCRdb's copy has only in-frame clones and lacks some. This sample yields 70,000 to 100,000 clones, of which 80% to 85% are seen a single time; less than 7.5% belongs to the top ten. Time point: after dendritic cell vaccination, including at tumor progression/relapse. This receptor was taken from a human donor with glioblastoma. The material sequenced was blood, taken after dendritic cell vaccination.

The DNA for the CDR3 is TGCGCCAGCAGGCCAGAGGCTGGGGGGGCCTGGAATGAGCAGTTCTTC. It codes for CASRPEAGGAWNEQFF. The V gene is TRBV5-1, the J gene TRBJ2-1, with D perhaps matching TRBD2 (7 bases). The V and J ends lost 5 bases and 7 bases respectively, with 22 bases between them. The V gene's germline CDR1 is SGHRS and CDR2 YFSETQ. This CDR3 has 16 amino acids.